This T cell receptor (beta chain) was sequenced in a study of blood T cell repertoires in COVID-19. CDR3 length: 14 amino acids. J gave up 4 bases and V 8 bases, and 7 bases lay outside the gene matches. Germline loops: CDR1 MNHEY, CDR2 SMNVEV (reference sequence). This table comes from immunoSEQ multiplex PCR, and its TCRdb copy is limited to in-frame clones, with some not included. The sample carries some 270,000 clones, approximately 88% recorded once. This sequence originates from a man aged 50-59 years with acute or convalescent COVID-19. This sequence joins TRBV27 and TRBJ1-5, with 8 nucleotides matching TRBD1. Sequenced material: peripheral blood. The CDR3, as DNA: TGTGCCAGCGTTGGGGACAGGCATAATCAGCCCCAGCATTTT. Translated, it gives CASVGDRHNQPQHF.